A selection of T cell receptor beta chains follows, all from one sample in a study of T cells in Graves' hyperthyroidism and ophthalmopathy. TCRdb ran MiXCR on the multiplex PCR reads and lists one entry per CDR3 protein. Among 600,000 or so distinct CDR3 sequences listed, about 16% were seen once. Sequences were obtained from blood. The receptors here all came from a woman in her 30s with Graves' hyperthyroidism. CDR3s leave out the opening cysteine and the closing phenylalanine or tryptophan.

ASSLGVGGPPLSTDTQY	TRBJ2-3	TRBV5-6
ASSQGEGASSNQPQH	TRBJ1-5	TRBV4-1
SARVRGLAGGPYFTDTQY	TRBJ2-3	TRBV20-1
ASTARSYEQY	TRBJ2-7	TRBV12-3/TRBV12-4
ASRAMTGHYEQY	TRBJ2-7	TRBV5-1
ASSWSASGLSSYNEQF	TRBJ2-1	TRBV28
ASTGTSGSTGYNEQF	TRBJ2-1	TRBV6-1
ASSLGTAVFTGELF	TRBJ2-2	TRBV12-3/TRBV12-4
ACTGPAGGESTDTQY	TRBJ2-3	TRBV30
ASSGRAVETQY	TRBJ2-5	TRBV9
ASSRASGDTQY	TRBJ2-3	TRBV5-6
ASSGPGYEQY	TRBJ2-7	TRBV28
ASSLAVGYADTQY	TRBJ2-3	TRBV7-2
AWRVTAYVLGNSPLH	TRBJ1-6	TRBV30
SAPEEYLAETQY	TRBJ2-5	TRBV20-1
ASTSGDNSYNEQF	TRBJ2-1	TRBV6-2/TRBV6-3
SANREVAGELF	TRBJ2-2	TRBV20-1
ASSQPGQRIYGYT	TRBJ1-2	TRBV7-2
ASSSLGTANTEAF	TRBJ1-1	TRBV5-1
ASSPPRGSSYNEQF	TRBJ2-1	TRBV18
ASSLASSSYEQY	TRBJ2-7	TRBV11-3
ASSTSWHEQY	TRBJ2-7	TRBV28
SARREAYEQY	TRBJ2-7	TRBV20-1
ASSRAHNQPQH	TRBJ1-5	TRBV6-1
ASSATGEGANEKLF	TRBJ1-4	TRBV11-2
ASSVDTGYEKLF	TRBJ1-4	TRBV9
ASSGGAGGLYNEQF	TRBJ2-1	TRBV4-1
ASSGPEQGPKNYGYT	TRBJ1-2	TRBV25-1
ASQGQGNSPLH	TRBJ1-6	TRBV2
ASSYGEPYNEQF	TRBJ2-1	TRBV6-2/TRBV6-3
ASTVEELSSYEQY	TRBJ2-7	TRBV6-1
ASSYGGPSNQPQH	TRBJ1-5	TRBV6-2/TRBV6-3
ASSSPGRGGGNQPQH	TRBJ1-5	TRBV28
ASSLVEDRGYGYT	TRBJ1-2	TRBV5-1
ASSLIGGLAEAF	TRBJ1-1	TRBV28
SASGMSYNEQF	TRBJ2-1	TRBV20-1
ASKSGKSTDTQY	TRBJ2-3	TRBV2
ASSYSASGISDEQF	TRBJ2-1	TRBV6-2/TRBV6-3
SAGLQTHTDTQY	TRBJ2-3	TRBV20-1
ASMRGLSGANVLT	TRBJ2-6	TRBV2
ASSSGPGANVLT	TRBJ2-6	TRBV5-1
ASSEYEGRETQY	TRBJ2-5	TRBV25-1
ASKGSSSYNEQF	TRBJ2-1	TRBV12-3/TRBV12-4
AWSAGTIYEQY	TRBJ2-7	TRBV30